These 5 T cell receptor beta chains originate from one sample sequenced in a study of cytomegalovirus exposure and HLA in healthy donors. Vbeta (60) and Jbeta (13) primers were used in the PCR. Only in-frame clones appear in the TCRdb table, and some are missing; sequencing was by immunoSEQ multiplex PCR. Among some 98,000 clones listed, around 77% were seen once. The sequencing sample was made of PBMCs. These receptors were collected from a female donor in good health and CMV-seronegative.

This clone was seen more than once but under ten times. The CDR3 nucleotides are TGTGCCAGCAGTGGGACAGGGAGGAACACCGGGGAGCTGTTTTTT. This translates into CASSGTGRNTGELFF. The chain links TRBV2 to TRBJ2-2; 8 nucleotides align to TRBD1. Trimming at V came to 4 bases and at J to 1 base, leaving 2 bases not matched to a gene. Germline V gene sequence: CDR1 SNHLY, CDR2 FYNNEI. The CDR3 spans 15 residues. Full variable domain (rest looked up from reference TRBV2 and TRBJ2-2): EPEVTQTPSHQVTQMGQEVILRCVPISNHLYFYWYRQILGQKVEFLVSFYNNEISEKSEIFDDQFSVERPDGSNFTLKIRSTKLEDSAMYFCASSGTGRNTGELFFGEGSRLTVL.

The CDR3 here is CASSGGQVPSYEQYF. The CDR3 region has the DNA TGTGCCAGCAGCGGGGGACAGGTCCCCTCCTACGAGCAGTACTTC. The chain couples TRBV7-9 to TRBJ2-7; TRBD1 aligns across 8 bases. The V gene end was trimmed by 5 bases and the J gene end by 0 bases; junction bases not matched to a gene: 6. Germline-derived CDR1 and CDR2 are SEHNR and FQNEAQ (reference sequence). CDR3 length: 15 amino acids.

This clone is a singleton in its sample. The chain has TRBV5-4 and TRBJ1-2; D unclear. The ends were cut back, 1 base at V and 4 bases at J, with 17 bases in the middle. This CDR3 has 16 amino acids. Germline V gives CDR1 SGHNT, CDR2 YYREEE (reference sequence). Here the CDR3 DNA reads TGTGCCAGCAGCTTGCGGGAAACCGAACGGCTCTATGGCTACACCTTC. Its protein is CASSLRETERLYGYTF.

The chain joins TRBV2 to TRBJ2-7, with D hard to call. Trimming took 1 base from V and 5 from J, leaving 12 bases between them. CDR3 length: 14 amino acids. From germline, CDR1 is SNHLY and CDR2 FYNNEI. The CDR3 nucleotides are TGTGCCAGCAGTGAAGAGATAGTTTCTGACGAGCAGTACTTC. As protein: CASSEEIVSDEQYF.

The chain is built from TRBV25-1 and TRBJ1-6; no reliable D call. V was shortened by 4 bases and J by 7 bases, with 8 bases between the two germline ends. This CDR3 is built from 13 residues. Germline CDR1 and CDR2: MGHDK and SYGVNS. DNA of the CDR3: TGTGCCAGCAGTGTAAGCTGGAATTCACCCCTCCACTTT. Its translation is CASSVSWNSPLHF.